This is a list of T cell receptor beta chains from one sample in a study of T cell changes during pregnancy in multiple sclerosis. Measured with immunoSEQ multiplex PCR; TCRdb has only the in-frame clones, and not every one. The data hold tens of thousands of clones, with under 95% observed a single time. Material: CD8+ T cells from peripheral blood mononuclear cells, obtained before pregnancy. The receptors originated from a female donor with multiple sclerosis, enrolled in a pregnancy study. The CDR3 runs from the conserved cysteine through the conserved F or W. D genes are given only for firm matches. Only part of the rows carry a size: once, few, many, or a class if the clone is expanded.

-	TRBV19	TRBJ1-5	-	CASSTQGVNQPQHF	TGTGCCAGTAGTACACAAGGGGTTAATCAGCCCCAGCATTTT
-	TRBV6-5	TRBJ2-1	TRBD2	CASSGLAEHEQFF	TGTGCCAGCAGTGGGCTAGCGGAGCATGAGCAGTTCTTC
-	TRBV19	TRBJ1-2	-	CASSIGQGYGYTF	TGTGCCAGTAGTATCGGCCAGGGTTACGGCTACACCTTC
-	TRBV4-2	TRBJ2-7	TRBD2	CASSPTSGYEQYF	TGTGCCAGCAGCCCGACTAGCGGCTACGAGCAGTACTTC
-	TRBV27	TRBJ1-4	TRBD1	CASSAHRGFNEKLFF	TGTGCCAGCAGTGCCCACAGGGGCTTTAATGAAAAACTGTTTTTT
-	TRBV25-1	TRBJ2-3	-	CASSESGWTSTDTQYF	TGTGCCAGCAGTGAATCAGGTTGGACTAGCACAGATACGCAGTATTTT
-	TRBV27	TRBJ2-7	-	CASSSLHRGLGTYEQYF	TGTGCCAGCAGTTCGCTCCACAGGGGATTGGGGACTTACGAGCAGTACTTC
-	TRBV28	TRBJ1-5	TRBD1	CASSPGTGQNQPQHF	TGTGCCAGCAGCCCTGGGACAGGACAGAATCAGCCCCAGCATTTT
-	TRBV7-8	TRBJ2-2	TRBD2	CASSLGGGGELFF	TGTGCCAGCAGCTTAGGCGGGGGCGGGGAGCTGTTTTTT
-	TRBV19	TRBJ2-7	-	CASSRRGLHEQYF	TGTGCCAGTAGTAGGCGAGGTCTCCACGAGCAGTACTTC
-	TRBV19	TRBJ1-5	-	CASSIRRENQPQHF	TGTGCCAGTAGTATCAGGAGGGAAAATCAGCCCCAGCATTTT
-	TRBV7-6	TRBJ2-3	TRBD2	CASSLASGPDTQYF	TGTGCCAGCAGCTTAGCTAGCGGGCCAGATACGCAGTATTTT
-	TRBV28	TRBJ2-7	-	CASSPTGGLSYEQYF	TGTGCCAGCAGCCCCACCGGAGGGCTCTCCTACGAGCAGTACTTC
-	TRBV13	TRBJ1-1	-	CASSLVANTEAFF	TGTGCCAGCAGCTTAGTAGCGAACACTGAAGCTTTCTTT
few	TRBV5-4	TRBJ2-7	TRBD2	CASSASGGRTAYEQYF	TGTGCCAGCAGCGCGTCCGGCGGGAGGACGGCCTACGAGCAGTACTTC
-	TRBV27	TRBJ2-3	TRBD1	CASRLARIYRGSSTDTQYF	TGTGCCAGCAGGCTCGCGCGTATCTACAGGGGGTCTAGCACAGATACGCAGTATTTT
-	TRBV4-1	TRBJ2-1	-	CASSQGYVGNEQFF	TGCGCCAGCAGCCAAGGTTATGTCGGCAATGAGCAGTTCTTC
-	TRBV11-2	TRBJ2-2	-	CASSLGLGNGELFF	TGTGCCAGCAGCTTAGGACTAGGGAACGGGGAGCTGTTTTTT
-	TRBV5-6	TRBJ2-7	TRBD1	CASSSRTGGAPSYEQYF	TGTGCCAGCAGCTCCCGGACAGGGGGGGCCCCATCCTACGAGCAGTACTTC
once	TRBV5-4	TRBJ2-1	-	CASSSITTRSYNEQFF	TGTGCCAGCAGCTCCATAACGACACGCTCCTACAATGAGCAGTTCTTC
-	TRBV27	TRBJ2-7	-	CASSLWAGDEQYF	TGTGCCAGCAGTTTATGGGCAGGGGACGAGCAGTACTTC
-	TRBV7-8	TRBJ1-4	-	CASSPQGVGTNEKLFF	TGTGCCAGCAGCCCGCAAGGGGTAGGAACTAATGAAAAACTGTTTTTT
-	TRBV19	TRBJ2-7	TRBD2	CASSATGGSYEQYF	TGTGCCAGTAGCGCTACCGGGGGGTCCTACGAGCAGTACTTC
-	TRBV28	TRBJ1-4	TRBD1	CASSSTGGAYEKLFF	TGTGCCAGCAGTTCAACAGGGGGCGCGTATGAAAAACTGTTTTTT
-	TRBV15	TRBJ2-1	-	CATSPRDLGRNEQFF	TGTGCCACCAGCCCTCGGGATCTCGGCAGGAATGAGCAGTTCTTC
-	TRBV29-1	TRBJ2-7	TRBD1	CSVTSGQGAIHEQYF	TGCAGCGTAACCTCAGGACAGGGGGCTATCCACGAGCAGTACTTC
-	TRBV28	TRBJ2-7	TRBD1	CASSLGQVYYEQYF	TGTGCCAGCAGTTTAGGACAGGTGTACTACGAGCAGTACTTC
-	TRBV7-2	TRBJ2-7	TRBD2	CASSQLAGGLYEQYF	TGTGCCAGCAGCCAACTAGCGGGAGGCCTCTACGAGCAGTACTTC
-	TRBV9	TRBJ2-1	TRBD2	CASSVGTSGRYNEQFF	TGTGCCAGCAGCGTAGGGACTAGCGGGAGGTACAATGAGCAGTTCTTC
-	TRBV5-4	TRBJ2-7	-	CASSFGGESYF	TGTGCCAGCAGCTTTGGAGGGGAGAGCTACTTC
once	TRBV5-1	TRBJ2-2	-	CATTETGTGELFF	TGCGCCACCACGGAAACAGGGACCGGGGAGCTGTTTTTT
-	TRBV6-1	TRBJ2-7	TRBD1	CASSRQGASSYEQYF	TGTGCCAGCAGTCGACAGGGGGCAAGCTCCTACGAGCAGTACTTC
-	TRBV19	TRBJ2-3	-	CASSIDDRGSFSDTQYF	TGTGCCAGTAGTATAGATGATCGGGGGAGTTTCTCAGATACGCAGTATTTT
once	TRBV30	TRBJ1-2	TRBD1	CASGTGGSGYTF	TGTGCCTCAGGGACAGGGGGCTCTGGCTACACCTTC
-	TRBV2	TRBJ2-3	-	CASSPTSSVTDTQYF	TGTGCCAGCAGCCCCACTAGCAGTGTCACAGATACGCAGTATTTT
-	TRBV7-8	TRBJ2-5	-	CASSSGAGLRETQYF	TGTGCCAGCAGCTCTGGGGCGGGGCTGCGTGAGACCCAGTACTTC
-	TRBV5-1	TRBJ2-1	TRBD2	CASSLLAGGNNEQFF	TGCGCCAGCAGCTTGCTAGCGGGAGGTAACAATGAGCAGTTCTTC
-	TRBV19	TRBJ2-7	TRBD1	CASKIGRGFNEQYF	TGTGCCAGTAAGATTGGCAGGGGGTTTAACGAGCAGTACTTC
-	TRBV13	TRBJ2-7	TRBD2	CASSSLPGLAEGPYEQYF	TGTGCCAGCAGCTCCCTCCCGGGACTAGCGGAGGGGCCCTACGAGCAGTACTTC
-	TRBV30	TRBJ2-7	-	CAWSVHYPSEQYF	TGTGCCTGGAGTGTACACTATCCGAGCGAGCAGTACTTC
-	TRBV5-1	TRBJ2-3	-	CASSLVGGPDTQYF	TGCGCCAGCAGCTTGGTGGGGGGTCCAGATACGCAGTATTTT
few	TRBV27	TRBJ1-5	-	CASSTRGANQPQHF	TGTGCCAGCAGTACCAGGGGAGCAAATCAGCCCCAGCATTTT
-	TRBV21-1	TRBJ2-5	-	CASSLAGGYQETQYF	TGTGCCAGCAGCCTGGCGGGAGGGTACCAAGAGACCCAGTACTTC